This T cell receptor beta chain was retrieved from a study of blood T cell repertoires in COVID-19. Study at large: Sample material is recorded as cDNA or gDNA derived from T cells, B-cell-depleted T cells, or PBMCs.

This table comes from immunoSEQ multiplex PCR, and its TCRdb copy is limited to in-frame clones, with some not included. The sample lists 200,000 to 300,000 clones, approximately 84% occurring once. The CDR3 consists of 15 residues. CDR1 and CDR2 (germline): SGHTA, FQGNSA. V was shortened by 3 bases and J by 4 bases, with 13 bases between the two germline ends. J is TRBJ1-3 and V is TRBV7-2; D is perhaps TRBD1 (5 bases). The sequencing input was peripheral blood. The clonotype originates from an elderly woman with acute or convalescent COVID-19. CDR3 DNA: TGTGCCAGCAGCTTGGGGTCAGGGAACGGAAACACCATATATTTT. The encoded protein is CASSLGSGNGNTIYF.